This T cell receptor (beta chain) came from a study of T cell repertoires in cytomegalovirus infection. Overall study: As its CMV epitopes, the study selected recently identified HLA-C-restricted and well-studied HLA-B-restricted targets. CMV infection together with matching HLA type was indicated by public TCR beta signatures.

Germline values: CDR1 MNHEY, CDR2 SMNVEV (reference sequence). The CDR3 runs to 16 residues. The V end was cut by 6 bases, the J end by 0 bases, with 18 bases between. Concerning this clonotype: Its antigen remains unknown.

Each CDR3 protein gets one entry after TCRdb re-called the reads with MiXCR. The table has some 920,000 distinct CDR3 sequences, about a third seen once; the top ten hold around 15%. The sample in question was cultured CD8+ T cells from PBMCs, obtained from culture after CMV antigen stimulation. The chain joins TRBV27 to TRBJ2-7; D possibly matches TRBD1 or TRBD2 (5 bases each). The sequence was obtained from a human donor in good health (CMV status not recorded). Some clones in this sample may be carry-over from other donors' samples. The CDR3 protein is CASSPSAGTNSYEQYV. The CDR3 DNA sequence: TGTGCCAGCAGCCCTTCCGCCGGGACCAACTCCTACGAGCAGTACGTC.